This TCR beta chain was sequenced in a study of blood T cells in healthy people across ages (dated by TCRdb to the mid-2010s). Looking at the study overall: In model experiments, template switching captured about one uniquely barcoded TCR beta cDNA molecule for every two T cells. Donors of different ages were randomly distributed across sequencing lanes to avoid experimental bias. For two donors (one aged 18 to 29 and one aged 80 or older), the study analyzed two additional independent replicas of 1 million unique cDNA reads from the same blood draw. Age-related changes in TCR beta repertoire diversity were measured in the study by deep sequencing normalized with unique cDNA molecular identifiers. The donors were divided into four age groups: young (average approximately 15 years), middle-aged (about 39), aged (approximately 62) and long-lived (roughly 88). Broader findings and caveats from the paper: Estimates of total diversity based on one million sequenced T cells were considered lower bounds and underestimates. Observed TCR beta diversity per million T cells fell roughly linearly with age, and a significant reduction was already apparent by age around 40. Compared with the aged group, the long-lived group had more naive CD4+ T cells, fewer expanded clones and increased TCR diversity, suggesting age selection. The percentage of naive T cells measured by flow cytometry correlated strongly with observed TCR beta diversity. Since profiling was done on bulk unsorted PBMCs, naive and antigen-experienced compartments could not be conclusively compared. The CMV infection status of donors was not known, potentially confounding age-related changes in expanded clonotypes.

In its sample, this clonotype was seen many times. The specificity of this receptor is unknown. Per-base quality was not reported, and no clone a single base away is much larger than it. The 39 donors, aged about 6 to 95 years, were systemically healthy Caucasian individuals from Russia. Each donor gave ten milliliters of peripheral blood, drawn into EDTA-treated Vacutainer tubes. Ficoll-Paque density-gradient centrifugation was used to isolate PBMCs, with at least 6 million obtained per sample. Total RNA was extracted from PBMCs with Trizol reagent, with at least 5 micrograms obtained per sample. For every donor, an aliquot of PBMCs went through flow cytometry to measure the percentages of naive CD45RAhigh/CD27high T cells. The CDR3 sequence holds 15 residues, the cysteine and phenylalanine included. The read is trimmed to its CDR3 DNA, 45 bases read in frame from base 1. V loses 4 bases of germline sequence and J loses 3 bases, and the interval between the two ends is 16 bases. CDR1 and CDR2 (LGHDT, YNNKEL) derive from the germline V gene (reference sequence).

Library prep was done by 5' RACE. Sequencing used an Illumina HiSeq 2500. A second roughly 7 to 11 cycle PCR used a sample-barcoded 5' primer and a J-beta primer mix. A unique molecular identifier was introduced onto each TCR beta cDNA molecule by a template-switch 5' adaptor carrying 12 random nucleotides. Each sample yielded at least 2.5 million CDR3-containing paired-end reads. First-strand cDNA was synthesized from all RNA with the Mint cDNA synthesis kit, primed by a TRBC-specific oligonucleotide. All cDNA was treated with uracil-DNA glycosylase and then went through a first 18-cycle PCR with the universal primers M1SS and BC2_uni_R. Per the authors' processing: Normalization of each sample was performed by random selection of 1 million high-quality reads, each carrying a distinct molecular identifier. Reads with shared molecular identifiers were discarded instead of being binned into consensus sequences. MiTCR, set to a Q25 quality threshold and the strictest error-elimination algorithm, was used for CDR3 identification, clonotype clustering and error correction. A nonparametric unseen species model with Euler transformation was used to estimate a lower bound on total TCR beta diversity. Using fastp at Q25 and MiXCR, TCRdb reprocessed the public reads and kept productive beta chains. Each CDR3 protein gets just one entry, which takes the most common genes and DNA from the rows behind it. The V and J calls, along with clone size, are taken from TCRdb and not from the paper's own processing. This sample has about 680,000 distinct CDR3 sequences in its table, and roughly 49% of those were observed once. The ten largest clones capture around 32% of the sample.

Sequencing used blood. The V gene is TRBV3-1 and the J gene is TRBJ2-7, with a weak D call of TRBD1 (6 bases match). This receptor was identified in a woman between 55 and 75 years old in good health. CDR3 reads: CASSLHLGHFYEQYF. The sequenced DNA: TGTGCCAGCAGCCTACACCTGGGACACTTCTACGAGCAGTACTTC.